The 26 T cell receptor beta chains below were found in one sample sequenced in a study of somatic mutations in cytotoxic T cells in rheumatoid arthritis. Sequencing was performed with immunoSEQ multiplex PCR; in TCRdb, only in-frame clones are kept and a portion is missing. The sample has 17,000 or so clones, 82% seen once; the top ten hold about 21%. The sample was CD8+ T cells sorted from blood. These receptor sequences come from an adult with rheumatoid arthritis.

The chain uses TRBV4-1 and TRBJ1-1; D unresolved. The CDR3 is 13 amino acids. Trimming removed 1 base at V and 5 bases at J, with 8 bases between. Germline CDR1 and CDR2: MGHRA and YSYEKL. The CDR3 here is CASSQGLGTEAFF. The CDR3 DNA follows: TGCGCCAGCAGCCAAGGGCTGGGGACTGAAGCTTTCTTT.

This clone was recorded once. J is TRBJ2-7 and V is TRBV5-8; the match to TRBD1 covers 8 bases. The CDR3 extends over 14 amino acids. Germline CDR1 is SGHTS and CDR2 is YDEGEE. The junction had 7 bases not matched to a gene; V was cut back by 5 bases and J by 3 bases. This CDR3 is CASSPPDRVYEQYF. The CDR3 coding sequence is TGTGCCAGCAGTCCCCCGGACAGGGTCTACGAGCAGTACTTC.

The rearrangement links TRBV5-4 to TRBJ2-1, with D maybe TRBD2 (5 bases). The CDR3 spans 18 residues. The germline V and J ends were trimmed by 7 bases and 0 bases, with 23 bases remaining between them. Germline values: CDR1 SGHNT, CDR2 YYREEE (reference sequence). This chain's CDR3 is CASGLSLEDLSSYNEQFF. Here the CDR3 DNA reads TGTGCCAGCGGCCTGAGCTTGGAGGATTTGAGCTCCTACAATGAGCAGTTCTTC. The complete variable domain, with remaining parts taken from reference TRBV5-4 and TRBJ2-1, reads ETGVTQSPTHLIKTRGQQVTLRCSSQSGHNTVSWYQQALGQGPQFIFQYYREEENGRGNFPPRFSGLQFPNYSSELNVNALELDDSALYLCASGLSLEDLSSYNEQFFGPGTRLTVL.

This chain joins TRBV4-1 and TRBJ1-2; 9 nucleotides match TRBD1. The CDR3 is 15 amino acids. Per the germline V gene, CDR1 is MGHRA and CDR2 is YSYEKL. V lost 1 base, J lost 7 bases, and 7 bases stayed unmatched. The CDR3 is CASSQAGDRGTGYTF. Written as DNA, the CDR3 is TGCGCCAGCAGCCAAGCGGGAGACAGGGGGACTGGCTACACCTTC.

The rearrangement uses TRBV15 and TRBJ1-1, with 7 bases fitting TRBD1. The ends lost 1 base at V and 1 base at J; junction bases unmatched: 3. CDR1 and CDR2 from the germline V gene are LNHNV and YYDKDF (reference sequence). The CDR3 consists of 15 residues. CDR3: CATSRGTGGNTEAFF. In nucleotides, the CDR3 is TGTGCCACCAGCAGAGGGACAGGCGGGAACACTGAAGCTTTCTTT.

This chain uses TRBV30 with TRBJ1-1; D is ambiguous. V was pared by 0 bases and J by 5 bases, with 7 bases between. In germline, CDR1 is GTSNPN, CDR2 SVGIG (reference sequence). The length of the CDR3 is 12 residues. CDR3 loop: CAWSVLGTEAFF. The DNA of the CDR3 is TGTGCCTGGAGTGTACTTGGTACTGAAGCTTTCTTT.

The chain carries TRBV19 and TRBJ1-3, with a possible D match to TRBD1 (5 bases). Germline assignment: CDR1 LNHDA and CDR2 SQIVND (reference sequence). The V and J ends lost 7 bases and 1 base respectively, with 11 bases between them. CDR3 size: 14 residues. CDR3 sequence (DNA): TGTGCCAGTACCATTGGGGGGTCTGGAAACACCATATATTTT. Translated, it gives CASTIGGSGNTIYF. The full variable domain, with the rest looked up from reference TRBV19 and TRBJ1-3, is DGGITQSPKYLFRKEGQNVTLSCEQNLNHDAMYWYRQDPGQGLRLIYYSQIVNDFQKGDIAEGYSVSREKKESFPLTVTSAQKNPTAFYLCASTIGGSGNTIYFGEGSWLTVV.

This chain links TRBV10-3 with TRBJ1-5; 7 nucleotides agree with TRBD1. Per the germline V gene, CDR1 is ENHRY and CDR2 is SYGVKD. Trimming cost V 6 bases and J 4 bases; bases outside gene matches: 12. The CDR3 loop spans 16 amino acids. CDR3 in DNA: TGTGCCATCAGCCCACACGGGACAGAGGGGAATCAGCCCCAGCATTTT. It is translated as CAISPHGTEGNQPQHF.

The chain uses TRBV5-1 and TRBJ2-3; 8 bases line up with TRBD2. V shed 3 bases, J shed 4 bases, and the junction held 4 bases outside the gene matches. Germline CDR1 SGHRS, CDR2 YFSETQ. CDR3 length: 14 residues. The CDR3 nucleotides are TGCGCCAGCAGCTCCTGGACTAGCTCAGATACGCAGTATTTT. It is translated as CASSSWTSSDTQYF.

The V call is TRBV7-8, the J call TRBJ2-1, with a tentative D call TRBD2 (5 bases). Germline assignment: CDR1 SGHVS and CDR2 FQNEAQ. V was trimmed by 4 bases and J by 4 bases, leaving 17 bases between them. The CDR3 has 16 amino acids. CDR3 nucleotide sequence: TGTGCCAGCAGCTCGAGAGCCCCAAGGGAGTACAATGAGCAGTTCTTC. Translation: CASSSRAPREYNEQFF. The full variable domain, completed using reference TRBV7-8 and TRBJ2-1, is GAGVSQSPRYKVAKRGQDVALRCDPISGHVSLFWYQQALGQGPEFLTYFQNEAQLDKSGLPSDRFFAERPEGSVSTLKIQRTQQEDSAVYLCASSSRAPREYNEQFFGPGTRLTVL.

This clone is medium-sized within its sample. The gene calls are TRBV4-1 and TRBJ2-7, with TRBD1 identical over 7 bases. J gave up 1 base and V 4 bases, and 7 bases lay outside the gene matches. CDR3 length: 15 residues. The V gene's germline CDR1 is MGHRA and CDR2 YSYEKL. For the CDR3, the DNA is TGCGCCAGCAGCCCATTGGACAGGCGGTCCTACGAGCAGTACTTC. This translates into CASSPLDRRSYEQYF.

In the case of this clone: At one boundary the junction diverges from the germline segment, which might be a read error. V usage is TRBV28 and J usage is TRBJ1-1; D is undetermined. This CDR3 spans 15 amino acids. Germline V CDR1 and CDR2: MDHEN, SYDVKM. Written as DNA, the CDR3 is TGTGCCAGCAGTTTTTTTTCCAGGAAGAACACTGCAGCTTTCTTT. It translates to CASSFFSRKNTAAFF.

The V gene is TRBV19, the J gene TRBJ2-7; the D gene is possibly TRBD2 (5 bases). Trimming took 0 bases from V and 3 from J, leaving 12 bases between them. The CDR3 sequence is 15 residues long. In germline, CDR1 is LNHDA, CDR2 SQIVND (reference sequence). Here the CDR3 reads CASSIEFSAGYEQYF. The CDR3 region has the DNA TGTGCCAGTAGTATAGAGTTCTCGGCGGGCTACGAGCAGTACTTC.

The rearrangement joins TRBV28 to TRBJ1-5; a weak D match, TRBD1 (5 bases). The V gene lost 8 bases and the J gene lost 0 bases, with 11 bases spanning the gap. CDR3 size: 14 residues. Germline V lookup: CDR1 MDHEN, CDR2 SYDVKM. CDR3 sequence reads: CASCRVDSNQPQHF. CDR3 coding DNA: TGTGCCAGCTGCAGGGTCGATAGCAATCAGCCCCAGCATTTT.

This rearrangement joins TRBV28 to TRBJ1-5; 10 bases fit TRBD1. This CDR3 region has 15 residues. Per the germline V gene, CDR1 is MDHEN and CDR2 is SYDVKM. After removal of 6 bases from V and 6 bases from J, the junction contained 8 bases not matched to a gene. CDR3 bases: TGTGCCAGCAGATTCCCGGGACAGGGGATTCAGCCCCAGCATTTT. Encoded protein: CASRFPGQGIQPQHF.

V usage is TRBV25-1 and J usage is TRBJ1-1; D unclear. From germline, CDR1 is MGHDK and CDR2 SYGVNS. The CDR3 extends over 15 amino acids. V lost 2 bases to trimming and J lost 0 bases, with 10 bases between them. CDR3 protein: CASSEETMMNTEAFF. In nucleotides, the CDR3 is TGTGCCAGCAGTGAAGAGACAATGATGAACACTGAAGCTTTCTTT.

V usage is TRBV4-1 and J usage is TRBJ2-5; 11 bases are a match to TRBD2. Unmatched junction bases numbered 3, after V lost 1 base and J lost 2 bases. The germline V gene encodes CDR1 MGHRA and CDR2 YSYEKL. This CDR3 region has 16 residues. The CDR3 protein is CASSQVLAGGQETQYF. CDR3 coding DNA: TGCGCCAGCAGCCAAGTTCTAGCGGGGGGTCAAGAGACCCAGTACTTC.

The chain links TRBV6-4 to TRBJ1-5; TRBD1 agrees at 10 bases. From germline, CDR1 is MRHNA and CDR2 SNTAGT. V shed 6 bases and J 7 bases; nucleotides not matched to a gene: 3. The CDR3 length is 13 residues. CDR3 in DNA: TGTGCCAGCAGCCCGACAGGGGGCCAGCCCCAGCATTTT. This sequence encodes CASSPTGGQPQHF.

A single count supports this clone. The V gene is TRBV4-1, the J gene TRBJ2-5; no firm D call. The CDR3 is 16 residues long. The germline V and J ends were trimmed by 0 bases and 2 bases, with 13 bases remaining between them. CDR1 and CDR2 (germline): MGHRA, YSYEKL. The CDR3 DNA reads as TGCGCCAGCAGCCAAGACCACCCTTGGCGTCAAGAGACCCAGTACTTC. The encoded protein is CASSQDHPWRQETQYF.

This rearrangement joins TRBV6-5 to TRBJ2-7; 7 nucleotides agree with TRBD2. Germline V gives CDR1 MNHEY, CDR2 SVGAGI. V was clipped by 0 bases and J by 2 bases; unmatched bases: 1. The CDR3 length is 14 residues. The CDR3 nucleotides are TGTGCCAGCAGTTACTCGGGGACTACCTACGAGCAGTACTTC. It is translated as CASSYSGTTYEQYF.

This clone has a single count. The chain has TRBV11-2 and TRBJ1-1, with D unclear. The CDR3 contains 12 residues. CDR1 and CDR2 (germline): SGHAT, FQNNGV. V lost 8 bases to trimming and J lost 5 bases, with 12 bases between them. This CDR3 reads CASEVWRTEAFF. Written as DNA, the CDR3 is TGTGCCAGCGAGGTTTGGAGAACTGAAGCTTTCTTT.

This clone was detected only a few times. DNA for the CDR3: TGTGCCAGTAGTACCACCCCCACTCAGCCCCAGCATTTT. It yields the protein CASSTTPTQPQHF. The chain joins TRBV19 to TRBJ1-5; no clear D. This CDR3 is built from 13 residues. With 4 bases removed from V and 6 bases from J, the gap between germline ends came to 10 bases. Germline V gene sequence: CDR1 LNHDA, CDR2 SQIVND (reference sequence).

The rearrangement links TRBV2 to TRBJ2-3; 10 bases fit TRBD2. Germline values: CDR1 SNHLY, CDR2 FYNNEI. This CDR3 has 15 residues. J was trimmed by 6 bases and V by 5 bases; bases with no gene match: 8. CDR3 sequence (DNA): TGTGCCAGCAGTAACCTAGCGGGAGTGGGGGATACGCAGTATTTT. The encoded protein is CASSNLAGVGDTQYF.

This chain uses TRBV4-1 with TRBJ1-6, with D uncertain. This CDR3 comprises 14 residues. CDR1 is MGHRA and CDR2 is YSYEKL in the germline V gene. Trimming shortened V by 0 bases and J by 8 bases, and 8 bases separated the two germline ends. This CDR3 is CASSQDATYSPLHF. In DNA, the CDR3 is TGCGCCAGCAGCCAAGATGCGACGTATTCACCCCTCCACTTT.

The genes are TRBV11-2 and TRBJ1-1; TRBD1 matches at 11 bases. With V trimmed by 3 bases and J by 0 bases, 3 bases remained unmatched. The CDR3 sequence is 16 residues long. Per germline, CDR1 SGHAT and CDR2 FQNNGV. CDR3 protein: CASSLGQGGMNTEAFF. CDR3 bases: TGTGCCAGCAGCTTGGGACAGGGGGGAATGAACACTGAAGCTTTCTTT.

V gene TRBV5-6 combines with J gene TRBJ2-1, with 8 bases that match TRBD2. V was pared by 4 bases and J by 12 bases, with 3 bases of the junction left unmatched. CDR1 is SGHDT and CDR2 is YYEEEE in the germline V gene. The CDR3 loop spans 11 amino acids. DNA for the CDR3: TGTGCCAGCAGCACCAGCGGGGGGCAGTTCTTC. Encoded protein: CASSTSGGQFF.